The 6 T cell receptor beta chains listed next were all sequenced from one sample in a study of CD8+ T cells in alopecia areata. After isolation, RNA underwent reverse transcription to generate cDNA as the sequencing template. Clones were read by immunoSEQ multiplex PCR, and TCRdb kept only the in-frame ones, dropping some. The sample carries about 200,000 clones, about 61% recorded once. The specimen was CD8+ T cells sorted from blood. The receptor set was obtained from a human donor in good health.

V usage is TRBV29-1 and J usage is TRBJ2-7, with TRBD1 matching over 8 bases. The junction had 3 bases not matched to a gene; V was cut back by 5 bases and J by 0 bases. Germline V CDR1 and CDR2: SQVTM, ANQGSEA. The CDR3 is made up of 13 amino acids. In DNA form, the CDR3 reads TGCAGCGTTCAGACAGGGGTCTCCTACGAGCAGTACTTC. Translating gives CSVQTGVSYEQYF.

The sample holds a few counts of this clone. This chain connects TRBV13 to TRBJ2-2; 7 bases align to TRBD1. Trimming at V came to 4 bases and at J to 1 base, leaving 9 bases not matched to a gene. Per germline, CDR1 PRHDT and CDR2 FYEKMQ (reference sequence). CDR3 length: 17 amino acids. CDR3: CASSSTGAEQNTGELFF. The CDR3, as DNA: TGTGCCAGCAGCTCCACAGGGGCCGAACAGAACACCGGGGAGCTGTTTTTT.

This clone has only a few counts. This sample also contains other DNA sequences that code for the same CDR3. The chain links TRBV29-1 to TRBJ2-2, with D unclear. V lost 3 bases, J lost 4 bases, and 0 bases lay in between. CDR1 and CDR2 (germline): SQVTM, ANQGSEA. CDR3 length: 10 amino acids. The CDR3 loop reads CSVDTGELFF. DNA of the CDR3: TGCAGCGTTGACACCGGGGAGCTGTTTTTT.

This sequence joins TRBV2 and TRBJ2-5; no clear D. CDR3 length: 14 residues. Looked up from germline, CDR1 is SNHLY and CDR2 is FYNNEI. V was shortened by 5 bases and J by 2 bases, with 12 bases between the two germline ends. CDR3 nucleotides: TGTGCCAGCAGTACCCGGACGGGTCAAGAGACCCAGTACTTC. This translates into CASSTRTGQETQYF.

The chain couples TRBV5-4 to TRBJ2-1; unclear D gene. Germline CDR1 is SGHNT and CDR2 is YYREEE (reference sequence). V lost 1 base, J lost 9 bases, and 5 bases lay in between. CDR3 size: 11 residues. This CDR3 is CASSLLSEQFF. CDR3 sequence (DNA): TGTGCCAGCAGCTTGCTGAGTGAGCAGTTCTTC.

About this clone: Additional DNA sequences in this sample encode the identical CDR3. This sequence joins TRBV9 and TRBJ2-5; 10 nucleotides align to TRBD1. The CDR3 has 14 residues. Germline V CDR1 and CDR2: SGDLS, YYNGEE. Unmatched junction bases numbered 5, after V lost 4 bases and J lost 5 bases. CDR3 nucleotides: TGTGCCAGCAGCCCTAGGACAGGGGGGGAGACCCAGTACTTC. It yields the protein CASSPRTGGETQYF. Based on the CDR3 plus reference TRBV9 and TRBJ2-5, the full variable domain is DSGVTQTPKHLITATGQRVTLRCSPRSGDLSVYWYQQSLDQGLQFLIQYYNGEERAKGNILERFSAQQFPDLHSELNLSSLELGDSALYFCASSPRTGGETQYFGPGTRLLVL.